The 14 T cell receptor beta chains below all came from one sample that was sequenced in a study of Graves' ophthalmopathy and Graves' hyperthyroidism. The authors amplified TCR beta CDR3 regions, and they did so from RNA transcripts for repertoire sequencing. The library came from an HTBI-primed first-round RT-PCR and a second-round multiplex PCR. TCRdb analysed the multiplex PCR reads with MiXCR anew, one entry per CDR3 protein. The sample holds over 450,000 distinct CDR3 sequences, roughly an eighth seen once. The sequenced sample consisted of blood. These receptors all come from a woman aged 25-40 years with Graves' ophthalmopathy.

At least ten counts were recorded for this clonotype. This chain links TRBV6-1 with TRBJ1-6; TRBD1 might be the D (6 bases). Trimming cost V 6 bases and J 9 bases, with 9 bases left between them. Germline lookup yields CDR1 MNHNS and CDR2 SASEGT. There are 12 residues in the CDR3. The CDR3 protein is CASRIGGSPLHF. In DNA, the CDR3 is TGTGCCAGCAGAATAGGGGGTTCACCCCTCCACTTT.

About this clonotype: Just one base apart from a much larger clone, this may be a read error. The V gene is TRBV2, the J gene TRBJ1-2, with 8 nucleotides matching TRBD1. The CDR3 is 14 residues long. Germline V gene data show CDR1 as SNHLY and CDR2 as FYNNEI. CDR3 region: CASREQGGDYGCTF. DNA of the CDR3: TGTGCCAGCCGGGAACAGGGGGGCGACTATGGCTGCACCTTC.

This clonotype was recorded many times. V usage is TRBV24-1 and J usage is TRBJ2-7; 13 bases match TRBD2. Germline V gene sequence: CDR1 KGHDR, CDR2 SFDVKD. Losses at the gene ends were 3 bases for V and 6 bases for J; bases not matched to a gene: 4. CDR3 length: 15 amino acids. The CDR3 is CATSDRTSGGREQYF. The CDR3 DNA is TGTGCCACCAGTGATCGGACTAGCGGGGGCCGCGAGCAGTACTTC.

This clonotype was counted ten times or more. V is TRBV12-3 or TRBV12-4 and J is TRBJ2-5, with D possibly TRBD2 on 6 matching bases. Deletions cut 2 bases from V and 4 bases from J, with 14 bases between. This CDR3 comprises 15 residues. CDR3: CASSLNVAGSETQYF. CDR3 in DNA: TGTGCCAGCAGTTTAAACGTGGCGGGATCAGAGACCCAGTACTTC.

This clonotype occurred many times. V usage is TRBV4-1 and J usage is TRBJ2-2; perhaps TRBD2 as D (5 bases). V was pared by 4 bases and J by 6 bases, with 9 bases between. Germline V gene data show CDR1 as MGHRA and CDR2 as YSYEKL. The CDR3 covers 13 residues. The CDR3 region is CASSPGLAGELFF. The CDR3 DNA is TGCGCCAGCAGCCCCGGACTGGCCGGGGAGCTGTTTTTT.

Points on this clonotype: Given a much more abundant clone one base away, this may be a read error. Likely a read error: the CDR3 ends without its conserved phenylalanine or tryptophan. Because the CDR3's place on the DNA is in doubt, the DNA is left out and the CDR3 is given as listed by TCRdb. The chain recombines TRBV5-1 with TRBJ1-2. In germline, CDR1 is SGHRS, CDR2 YFSETQ. The CDR3 is made up of 8 amino acids, end residues included. The CDR3: CASTGSPL.

This clonotype was seen repeatedly, ten times or more. The rearrangement joins TRBV12-3 or TRBV12-4 to TRBJ2-7; 7 bases are shared with TRBD1. The CDR3 has 13 amino acids. J was trimmed by 3 bases and V by 6 bases; bases with no gene match: 5. In DNA form, the CDR3 reads TGTGCCAGCAGAACCGGGACAGTCTACGAGCAGTACTTC. It encodes CASRTGTVYEQYF.

This clonotype was observed many times. V and J are TRBV12-3 or TRBV12-4 and TRBJ1-5; D perhaps matches TRBD1 (6 bases). This CDR3 region has 14 residues. V was shortened by 7 bases and J by 7 bases, with 17 bases between the two germline ends. This CDR3 is CASTLGAGGQPQHF. As DNA, the CDR3 is TGTGCCAGCACCTTGGGAGCGGGGGGCCAGCCCCAGCATTTT.

In this sample, this clonotype turned up many times. CDR3: CATSEGAGSYEQYF. In DNA, the CDR3 is TGTGCCACCAGTGAGGGGGCAGGGTCCTACGAGCAGTACTTC. V is TRBV24-1 and J is TRBJ2-7, with D perhaps matching TRBD1 (6 bases). There are 14 residues in the CDR3. V gave up 4 bases and J gave up 1 base, with 10 bases separating them. Germline assignment: CDR1 KGHDR and CDR2 SFDVKD.

This clonotype was detected only a few times. An end of the junction differs from the germline gene, which may be a read error. The gene calls are TRBV20-1 and TRBJ2-4; 12 nucleotides match TRBD2. The V gene's germline CDR1 is DFQATT and CDR2 SNEGSKA (reference sequence). The CDR3 contains 18 residues. CDR3 in amino acids: CSAPSRSSGRGSKNIKYF. The CDR3 DNA is TGCAGTGCTCCGTCTCGATCTAGCGGGAGGGGGTCCAAAAACATTAAGTACTTC.

This clonotype was recorded many times. The chain carries TRBV11-2 and TRBJ1-2; D not certain. Trimming took 1 base from V and 7 from J, leaving 10 bases between them. Germline-derived CDR1 and CDR2 are SGHAT and FQNNGV. The CDR3 spans 13 residues. The CDR3: CASSLGQVPGYTF. CDR3 bases: TGTGCCAGCAGCTTAGGCCAGGTGCCTGGCTACACCTTC. Variable domain in full (rest from reference TRBV11-2 and TRBJ1-2): EAGVAQSPRYKIIEKRQSVAFWCNPISGHATLYWYQQILGQGPKLLIQFQNNGVVDDSQLPKDRFSAERLKGVDSTLKIQPAKLEDSAVYLCASSLGQVPGYTFGSGTRLTVV.

This clonotype occurred many times. The CDR3 bases are TGTGCCAGCAGTAAGGGGCTGAAGAGCTCCTACGAGCAGTACTTC. Its translation is CASSKGLKSSYEQYF. The genes are TRBV5-8 and TRBJ2-7; perhaps TRBD1 as D (5 bases). Germline CDR1 is SGHTS and CDR2 is YDEGEE. The CDR3 sequence is 15 residues long. V shed 5 bases and J shed 0 bases, with 15 bases lying between them.

This clonotype was seen at least ten times. The rearrangement links TRBV30 to TRBJ2-2; D call uncertain. CDR1 is GTSNPN, CDR2 SVGIG, per germline (reference sequence). CDR3 size: 13 residues. V shed 0 bases and J shed 4 bases, with 6 bases lying between them. DNA for the CDR3: TGTGCCTGGAGTGTAGGTCCCACCGGGGAGCTGTTTTTT. Translating it yields CAWSVGPTGELFF.

A remark on this clonotype: A much larger clone lies one base from this, so it may be a read error. V is TRBV30 and J is TRBJ1-1; no definite D call. The CDR3 consists of 15 residues. Germline V lookup: CDR1 GTSNPN, CDR2 SVGIG (reference sequence). DNA for the CDR3: TGTGCCTGGAGTCACTCCATAGTGGTGAACACTGAAGCTTGCTTT. The encoded protein is CAWSHSIVVNTEACF.